There are many counts of the clone carrying this T cell receptor (beta chain). TCRdb recomputed calls from the 5' RACE reads with MiXCR, one row per CDR3 protein. This repertoire shows a few hundred thousand distinct CDR3 sequences, roughly 25% found once; its top ten account for over 0.55%. This sample was included in a study of CD8 T cells in ankylosing spondylitis. There are 15 residues in the CDR3. V gave up 4 bases and J gave up 3 bases; unmatched junction bases: 7. The origin of this receptor is a male donor with ankylosing spondylitis or in good health (not recorded which). Specimen: blood, either unsorted or a sorted T cell fraction (not recorded which). This chain links TRBV12-3 or TRBV12-4 with TRBJ2-5; TRBD1 matches 8 bases. CDR3 bases: TGTGCCAGCAGTTCTAACAGGGGGTTCAAAGAGACCCAGTACTTC. Translation: CASSSNRGFKETQYF.